These 16 T cell receptor beta chains were all obtained from the same sample, sequenced in a study of long-term antiretroviral therapy in people with HIV. The assay, immunoSEQ v3.0, was run at survey level. The table came from immunoSEQ multiplex PCR; TCRdb's copy has only in-frame clones and leaves some out. The sample holds over 15,000 clones, more than 60% seen once. The sequencing used unsorted PBMCs, collected roughly 2.1 years before starting antiretroviral therapy. Receptor source: a man aged 30 to 45 with HIV.

The rearrangement uses TRBV9 and TRBJ2-5, with 12 bases aligning to TRBD2. Trimming removed 0 bases from V and 2 bases from J; junction bases left unmatched: 2. CDR3 length equals 16 residues. CDR1 is SGDLS, CDR2 YYNGEE, per germline. Here the CDR3 reads CASSVGLAGAQETQYF. The CDR3 DNA is TGTGCCAGCAGCGTAGGACTAGCGGGGGCACAAGAGACCCAGTACTTC.

This clone was detected a few times. This chain joins TRBV2 and TRBJ1-5, with D perhaps TRBD1 (5 bases). Trimming took 8 bases from V and 1 from J, leaving 9 bases between them. Germline V gene data show CDR1 as SNHLY and CDR2 as FYNNEI. The CDR3 consists of 13 residues. In nucleotides, the CDR3 is TGTGCCAGCTGGGGACCGAGCAATCAGCCCCAGCATTTT. Translated, it gives CASWGPSNQPQHF. The full variable domain, completed using reference TRBV2 and TRBJ1-5, is EPEVTQTPSHQVTQMGQEVILRCVPISNHLYFYWYRQILGQKVEFLVSFYNNEISEKSEIFDDQFSVERPDGSNFTLKIRSTKLEDSAMYFCASWGPSNQPQHFGDGTRLSIL.

The chain carries TRBV27 and TRBJ1-5, with TRBD1 matching over 7 bases. Per germline, CDR1 MNHEY and CDR2 SMNVEV (reference sequence). This CDR3 spans 16 amino acids. V lost 5 bases and J lost 4; bases outside the gene matches: 11. The CDR3 here is CASSQGGTVSNQPQHF. The CDR3 DNA is TGTGCCAGCAGTCAGGGGGGGACAGTCTCGAATCAGCCCCAGCATTTT.

The chain combines TRBV28 with TRBJ1-5; 7 nucleotides line up with TRBD1. This CDR3 comprises 15 residues. Germline CDR1 is MDHEN and CDR2 is SYDVKM. The V segment lost 2 bases and the J segment 2 bases; nucleotides outside the gene matches: 3. The CDR3 DNA reads as TGTGCCAGCAGTTTAAGGCAGGGGGGCAATCAGCCCCAGCATTTT. Translating gives CASSLRQGGNQPQHF.

This clone was recorded only once. This rearrangement joins TRBV27 to TRBJ2-1, with a tentative D call TRBD1 (5 bases). The CDR3 covers 15 residues. V dropped 3 bases and J dropped 2 bases, with 11 bases sitting between them. Germline CDR1 MNHEY, CDR2 SMNVEV (reference sequence). The CDR3 region has the DNA TGTGCCAGCAGTTTTCTGGGGCGGACCTACAATGAGCAGTTCTTC. It codes for CASSFLGRTYNEQFF.

The chain joins TRBV10-2 to TRBJ2-1; the D gene is possibly TRBD2 (7 bases). This CDR3 spans 17 amino acids. V was cut by 0 bases and J by 0 bases, with 12 bases left in between. Germline CDR1 and CDR2: WSHSY and SAAADI. For the CDR3, the DNA is TGCGCCAGCAGTGAGTCCGGGGGGCCTCTCTCCTACAATGAGCAGTTCTTC. This translates into CASSESGGPLSYNEQFF.

This clone is a singleton in its sample. J is TRBJ1-5 and V is TRBV19, with D perhaps TRBD1 (6 bases). V lost 5 bases, J lost 2 bases, and 19 bases lay in between. The CDR3 runs 17 residues. Germline V gene lookup returns CDR1 LNHDA and CDR2 SQIVND (reference sequence). The DNA of the CDR3 is TGTGCCAGTAGTTTGGGGGGGCCAAATATTGGCAATCAGCCCCAGCATTTT. The encoded protein is CASSLGGPNIGNQPQHF.

J is TRBJ1-1 and V is TRBV4-1; 10 bases map to TRBD1. V was clipped by 3 bases and J by 1 base; unmatched bases: 14. Germline V gives CDR1 MGHRA, CDR2 YSYEKL. The CDR3 length is 19 residues. This CDR3 is CASSQPPFRDRGRNTEAFF. The CDR3 DNA is TGCGCCAGCAGCCAGCCCCCTTTCCGGGACAGGGGTCGGAACACTGAAGCTTTCTTT.

This chain connects TRBV27 to TRBJ1-1; no clear D. Trimming left V 1 base short and J 2 bases short, with 14 bases between. The CDR3 runs to 16 residues. Looked up from germline, CDR1 is MNHEY and CDR2 is SMNVEV (reference sequence). The CDR3 loop reads CASSLLSDRLNTEAFF. The CDR3, as DNA: TGTGCCAGCAGTTTATTATCGGACCGACTAAACACTGAAGCTTTCTTT.

The chain uses TRBV19 and TRBJ2-1, with TRBD2 matching over 10 bases. The CDR3 loop spans 15 amino acids. Unmatched junction bases numbered 6, after V lost 3 bases and J lost 7 bases. The germline V gene has CDR1 LNHDA and CDR2 SQIVND (reference sequence). Written as DNA, the CDR3 is TGTGCCAGTAGTATTAGCGGGAGGTTTCAGAATGAGCAGTTCTTC. This sequence encodes CASSISGRFQNEQFF. Together with reference TRBV19 and TRBJ2-1, the CDR3 gives the full variable domain: DGGITQSPKYLFRKEGQNVTLSCEQNLNHDAMYWYRQDPGQGLRLIYYSQIVNDFQKGDIAEGYSVSREKKESFPLTVTSAQKNPTAFYLCASSISGRFQNEQFFGPGTRLTVL.

CDR3 sequence reads: CAWSVYTGELFF. The CDR3 region has the DNA TGTGCCTGGAGTGTATATACCGGGGAGCTGTTTTTT. The rearrangement uses TRBV30 and TRBJ2-2; D remains unclear. Per germline, CDR1 GTSNPN and CDR2 SVGIG (reference sequence). The CDR3 extends over 12 amino acids. V was clipped by 0 bases and J by 5 bases, with 4 bases between them.

The rearrangement uses TRBV11-3 and TRBJ2-3; the match to TRBD2 covers 7 bases. Per germline, CDR1 SGHNT and CDR2 YENEEA. The CDR3 extends over 13 amino acids. With V trimmed by 1 base and J by 10 bases, 5 bases remained unmatched. CDR3: CASSLGESGAQYF. The CDR3 bases are TGTGCCAGCAGCTTAGGGGAGAGCGGGGCGCAGTATTTT.

The CDR3 region is CASSLQQNTEAFF. The CDR3 DNA sequence: TGTGCCAGCAGCCTTCAGCAGAACACTGAAGCTTTCTTT. The chain carries TRBV7-2 and TRBJ1-1, with D unresolved. Trimming stripped 5 bases from V and 1 base from J, with 8 bases between. Germline V gene lookup returns CDR1 SGHTA and CDR2 FQGNSA. The CDR3 consists of 13 residues.

The chain joins TRBV19 to TRBJ2-7; TRBD1 aligns across 8 bases. CDR3 size: 15 residues. Per the germline V gene, CDR1 is LNHDA and CDR2 is SQIVND (reference sequence). J lost 1 base, V lost 5 bases, and 7 bases had no gene match. The CDR3 protein is CASSPGQGYSYEQYF. The CDR3, as DNA: TGTGCCAGTAGTCCCGGACAGGGTTATTCCTACGAGCAGTACTTC.

This clone was recorded a few times. This rearrangement joins TRBV15 to TRBJ1-1; D uncertain. There are 13 residues in the CDR3. Per germline, CDR1 LNHNV and CDR2 YYDKDF (reference sequence). Trimming left V 5 bases short and J 2 bases short, with 9 bases between. The CDR3 sequence is CATSLTINTEAFF. DNA for the CDR3: TGTGCCACCAGCTTGACAATTAACACTGAAGCTTTCTTT.

This sequence joins TRBV6-6 and TRBJ1-5; TRBD1 might be the D (6 bases). V was pared by 6 bases and J by 1 base, with 10 bases between. CDR1 and CDR2 from the germline V gene are MNHNY and SVGAGI (reference sequence). The CDR3 spans 14 residues. The DNA of the CDR3 is TGTGCCAGCAGCCACGGGACAAGCAATCAGCCCCAGCATTTT. Amino acids: CASSHGTSNQPQHF.